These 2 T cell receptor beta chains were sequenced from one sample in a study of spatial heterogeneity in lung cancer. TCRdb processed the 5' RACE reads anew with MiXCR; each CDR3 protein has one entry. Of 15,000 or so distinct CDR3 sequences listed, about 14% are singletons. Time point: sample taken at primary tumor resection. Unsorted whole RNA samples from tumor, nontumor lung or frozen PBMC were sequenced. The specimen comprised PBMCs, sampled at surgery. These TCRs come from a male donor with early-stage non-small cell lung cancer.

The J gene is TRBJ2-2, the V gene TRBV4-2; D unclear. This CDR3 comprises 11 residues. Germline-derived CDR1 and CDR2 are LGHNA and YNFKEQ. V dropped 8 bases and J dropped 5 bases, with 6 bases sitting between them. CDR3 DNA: TGTGCCAGCGGCACGACCGGGGAGCTGTTTTTT. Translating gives CASGTTGELFF.

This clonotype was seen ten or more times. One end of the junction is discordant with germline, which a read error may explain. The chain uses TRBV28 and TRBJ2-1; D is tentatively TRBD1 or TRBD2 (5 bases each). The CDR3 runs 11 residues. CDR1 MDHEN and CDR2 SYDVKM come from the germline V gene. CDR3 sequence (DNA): TGTGCCAGCAGTTTACGGGACCAGCTGCTTTTC. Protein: CASSLRDQLLF.